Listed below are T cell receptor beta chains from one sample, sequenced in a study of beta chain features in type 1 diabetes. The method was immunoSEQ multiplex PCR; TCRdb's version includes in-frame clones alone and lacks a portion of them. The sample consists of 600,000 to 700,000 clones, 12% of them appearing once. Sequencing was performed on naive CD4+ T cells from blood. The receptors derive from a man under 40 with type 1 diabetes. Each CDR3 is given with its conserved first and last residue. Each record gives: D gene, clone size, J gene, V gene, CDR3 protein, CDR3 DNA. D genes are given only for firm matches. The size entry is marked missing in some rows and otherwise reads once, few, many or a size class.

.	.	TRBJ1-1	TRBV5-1	CASSPGSSNTEAFF	TGCGCCAGCAGCCCGGGGAGCAGTAACACTGAAGCTTTCTTT
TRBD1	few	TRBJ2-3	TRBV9	CASSVLTGTFTDTQYF	TGTGCCAGCAGCGTCCTGACAGGGACATTCACAGATACGCAGTATTTT
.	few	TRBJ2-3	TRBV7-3	CASSLMGSTDTQYF	TGTGCCAGCAGCTTAATGGGCAGCACAGATACGCAGTATTTT
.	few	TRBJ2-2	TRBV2	CASSPSTPGIGELFF	TGTGCCAGCAGTCCTAGTACTCCAGGGATCGGGGAGCTGTTTTTT
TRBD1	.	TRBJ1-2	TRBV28	CASTIGTGNYGYTF	TGTGCCAGCACCATCGGGACAGGCAACTATGGCTACACCTTC
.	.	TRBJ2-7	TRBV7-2	CASSPEQRSEQYF	TGTGCCAGCAGCCCCGAACAGAGGTCGGAGCAGTACTTC
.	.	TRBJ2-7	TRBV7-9	CASSLEGGAYEQYF	TGTGCCAGCAGCTTAGAAGGGGGTGCCTACGAGCAGTACTTC
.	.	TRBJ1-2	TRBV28	CASSQGLGGYTF	TGTGCCAGCAGCCAGGGGTTGGGCGGCTACACCTTC
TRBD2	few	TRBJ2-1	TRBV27	CASSTMGGKEQFF	TGTGCCAGCAGTACCATGGGGGGGAAGGAGCAGTTCTTC
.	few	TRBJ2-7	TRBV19	CASSRRVPGSYEQYF	TGTGCCAGTAGTAGAAGGGTGCCGGGCTCCTACGAGCAGTACTTC
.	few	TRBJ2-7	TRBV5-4	CASSSIAASSYEQYF	TGTGCCAGCAGCTCCATAGCGGCGAGCTCCTACGAGCAGTACTTC
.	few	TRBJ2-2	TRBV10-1	CASRDSPNTGELFF	TGCGCCAGCAGGGACAGTCCGAACACCGGGGAGCTGTTTTTT
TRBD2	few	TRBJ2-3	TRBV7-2	CASSPGLAGGRNTDTQYF	TGTGCCAGCAGCCCTGGACTAGCGGGGGGGCGGAACACAGATACGCAGTATTTT
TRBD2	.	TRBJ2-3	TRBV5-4	CASSGLAGGMDTQYF	TGTGCCAGCAGCGGACTAGCGGGGGGAATGGATACGCAGTATTTT
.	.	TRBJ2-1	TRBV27	CASSLDTGYNEQFF	TGTGCCAGCAGTTTGGACACGGGCTACAATGAGCAGTTCTTC
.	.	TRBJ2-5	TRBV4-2	CASSQPGQTSQETQYF	TGTGCCAGCAGCCAACCCGGGCAGACCTCCCAAGAGACCCAGTACTTC
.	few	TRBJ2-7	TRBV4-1	CASSYPGTTYEQYF	TGCGCCAGCAGCTACCCGGGGACAACCTACGAGCAGTACTTC
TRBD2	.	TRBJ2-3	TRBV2	CASRPGLALSVSTDTQYF	TGTGCCAGCAGACCGGGACTAGCACTCTCGGTCTCCACAGATACGCAGTATTTT
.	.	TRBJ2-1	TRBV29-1	CSVTGLANEQFF	TGCAGCGTTACGGGACTTGCTAATGAGCAGTTCTTC
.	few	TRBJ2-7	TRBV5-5	CASSLSAAEHYEQYF	TGTGCCAGCAGCTTGTCGGCGGCCGAGCACTACGAGCAGTACTTC
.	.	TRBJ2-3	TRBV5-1	CASSLTGILSPDTQYF	TGCGCCAGCAGCCTAACCGGGATCTTATCCCCAGATACGCAGTATTTT
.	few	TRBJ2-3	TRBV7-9	CASSSSTDTQYF	TGTGCCAGCAGCTCCAGCACAGATACGCAGTATTTT
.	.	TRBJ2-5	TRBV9	CASNVGPKETQYF	TGTGCCAGCAACGTAGGTCCGAAAGAGACCCAGTACTTC
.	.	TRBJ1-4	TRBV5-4	CASSLPRGGGEKLFF	TGTGCCAGCAGCTTGCCCCGCGGAGGAGGTGAAAAACTGTTTTTT
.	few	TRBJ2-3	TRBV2	CASREGRGTDTQYF	TGTGCCAGCAGAGAGGGCAGGGGCACAGATACGCAGTATTTT
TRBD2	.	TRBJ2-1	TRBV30	CAWSVQLAGYNEQFF	TGTGCCTGGAGTGTTCAACTAGCGGGGTACAATGAGCAGTTCTTC
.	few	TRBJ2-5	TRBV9	CASSVEDGQGVARGTQYF	TGTGCCAGCAGCGTAGAGGATGGGCAGGGCGTCGCGAGAGGGACCCAGTACTTC
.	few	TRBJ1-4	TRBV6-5	CASRSTSTNEKLFF	TGTGCCAGCAGGTCGACATCAACTAATGAAAAACTGTTTTTT
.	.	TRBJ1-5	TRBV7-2	CASSLVRDQPQHF	TGTGCCAGCAGCTTAGTCAGGGACCAGCCCCAGCATTTT
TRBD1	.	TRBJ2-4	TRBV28	CASSLEGQGIIQYF	TGTGCCAGCAGTTTAGAGGGACAGGGAATCATTCAGTACTTC
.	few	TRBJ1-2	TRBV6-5	CASSTPFGDYGYTF	TGTGCCAGCAGTACCCCATTCGGGGACTATGGCTACACCTTC
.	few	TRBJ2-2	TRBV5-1	CASSLARARGELFF	TGCGCCAGCAGCTTGGCTCGGGCCAGAGGGGAGCTGTTTTTT
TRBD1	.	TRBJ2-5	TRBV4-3	CASSQSGTGQETQYF	TGCGCCAGCAGCCAATCAGGGACAGGCCAAGAGACCCAGTACTTC
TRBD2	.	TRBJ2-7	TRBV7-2	CASSSYDSGGQGYEQYF	TGTGCCAGCAGCTCATACGATAGCGGGGGTCAGGGCTACGAGCAGTACTTC
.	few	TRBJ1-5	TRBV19	CASSIVAGGNQPQHF	TGTGCCAGTAGTATAGTGGCGGGAGGCAATCAGCCCCAGCATTTT
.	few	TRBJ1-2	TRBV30	CAWSLGLQGYGYTF	TGTGCCTGGAGTCTTGGCCTTCAGGGGTATGGCTACACCTTC
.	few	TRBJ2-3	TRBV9	CASSALVTDTQYF	TGTGCCAGCAGCGCTCTAGTGACAGATACGCAGTATTTT
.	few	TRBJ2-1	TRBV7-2	CASSLGFLYGQVTGNEQFF	TGTGCCAGCAGCTTAGGCTTCCTTTACGGGCAGGTCACTGGTAATGAGCAGTTCTTC
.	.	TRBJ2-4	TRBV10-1	CASSESGTKNIQYF	TGCGCCAGCAGTGAGTCGGGGACCAAAAACATTCAGTACTTC
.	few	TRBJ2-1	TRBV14	CASSQGNSYNEQFF	TGTGCCAGCAGCCAGGGTAACTCCTACAATGAGCAGTTCTTC
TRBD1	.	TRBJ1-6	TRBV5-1	CASRAGTGGNSPLHF	TGCGCCAGCAGGGCCGGGACAGGGGGCAATTCACCCCTCCACTTT
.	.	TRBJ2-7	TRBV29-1	CSVQDYEQYF	TGCAGCGTTCAGGATTACGAGCAGTACTTC
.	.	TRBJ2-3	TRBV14	CASSQELSGADTQYF	TGTGCCAGCAGCCAAGAACTATCAGGGGCGGATACGCAGTATTTT
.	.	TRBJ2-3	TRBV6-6	CASSYRADTQYF	TGTGCCAGCAGTTACCGGGCAGATACGCAGTATTTT
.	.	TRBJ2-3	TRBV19	CASSLRDASHTQYF	TGTGCCAGTAGTCTCCGGGACGCTAGTCATACGCAGTATTTT
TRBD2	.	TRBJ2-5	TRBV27	CASSLYSGGAAGTQYF	TGTGCCAGCAGTTTATATAGCGGGGGGGCCGCAGGGACCCAGTACTTC
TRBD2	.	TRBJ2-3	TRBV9	CASSKRPASGGTDTQYF	TGTGCCAGCAGCAAACGCCCGGCTAGCGGGGGGACAGATACGCAGTATTTT
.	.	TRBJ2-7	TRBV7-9	CASSPRGGRGPYEQYF	TGTGCCAGCAGCCCGCGAGGGGGGCGAGGGCCCTACGAGCAGTACTTC
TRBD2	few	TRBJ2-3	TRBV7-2	CASSPLSTSHTDTQYF	TGTGCCAGCAGCCCCCTCTCGACTAGCCACACAGATACGCAGTATTTT
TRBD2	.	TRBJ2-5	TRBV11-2	CASSLGNSGAAETQYF	TGTGCCAGCAGCTTAGGAAATAGCGGGGCCGCGGAGACCCAGTACTTC
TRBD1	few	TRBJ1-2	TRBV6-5	CASSSPDRGPGYTF	TGTGCCAGCAGTTCACCGGACAGGGGGCCTGGCTACACCTTC
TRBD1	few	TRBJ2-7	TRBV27	CASSLSGQGIYEQYF	TGTGCCAGCAGTTTATCGGGACAGGGTATCTACGAGCAGTACTTC
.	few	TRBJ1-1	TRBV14	CASSQDPSGGWVYF	TGTGCCAGCAGCCAAGATCCGTCGGGTGGGTGGGTCTACTTT
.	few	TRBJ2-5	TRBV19	CASSIRFSWETQYF	TGTGCCAGTAGTATAAGGTTTAGCTGGGAGACCCAGTACTTC
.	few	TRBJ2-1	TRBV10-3	CAISESGGTYNEQFF	TGTGCCATCAGTGAGTCCGGCGGGACCTACAATGAGCAGTTCTTC
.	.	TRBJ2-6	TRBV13	CASSFSGSRANVLTF	TGTGCCAGCAGCTTCTCTGGCTCGCGGGCCAACGTCCTGACTTTC
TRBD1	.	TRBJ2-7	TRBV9	CASSVDWGQGAYEQYF	TGTGCCAGCAGCGTAGACTGGGGACAGGGGGCTTACGAGCAGTACTTC
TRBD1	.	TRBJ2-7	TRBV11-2	CASSLDRDSSSYEQYF	TGTGCCAGCAGCTTAGACCGGGACAGTAGCTCCTACGAGCAGTACTTC
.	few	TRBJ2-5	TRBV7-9	CASRALGGQETQYF	TGTGCCAGCAGGGCCCTGGGCGGCCAAGAGACCCAGTACTTC
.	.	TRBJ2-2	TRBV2	CASRGTFLGELFF	TGTGCCAGCAGGGGGACTTTCCTCGGGGAGCTGTTTTTT